This TCR beta chain was identified during a study of shared clonotypes between healthy human individuals. From germline, CDR1 is SQVTM and CDR2 ANQGSEA. Between the trimmed V and J ends, which lost 6 bases and 4 bases, there was a span of 15 bases. The CDR3 consists of 13 residues. Template for every sorted-subset replicate PCR totaled about 0.2 ug DNA, 25,000 to 30,000 T cell genomes. TCRdb's table, derived via immunoSEQ multiplex PCR, lists solely in-frame clones and lacks some. Of a few million clones listed, just over 90% are singletons. The sample taken for sequencing was naive CD4+ T cells from PBMCs. Subset given: CD45RA+ positively selected. This rearrangement joins TRBV29-1 to TRBJ1-1; D is undetermined. The sequence was collected from a man between 18 and 35 years old in good health. Some clones in this sample may be carry-over from other donors' samples. CDR3 bases: TGCAGCGTCATCGGCCTTTTCAGCACTGAAGCTTTCTTT. Translating it yields CSVIGLFSTEAFF.